One sample yielded the 29 T cell receptor beta chains listed below, sequenced in a study of cytomegalovirus exposure and HLA in healthy donors. Primers for the PCR totalled 60 Vbeta and 13 Jbeta. Some clones are missing from TCRdb's copy, which holds only in-frame ones; the method was immunoSEQ multiplex PCR. This table has roughly 35,000 clones, nearly 55% appearing once. The sequenced material came from PBMCs. These receptors were collected from a middle-aged woman in good health and CMV-seropositive.

The chain links TRBV9 to TRBJ1-3; D not resolved. The CDR3 has 14 residues. Germline CDR1 SGDLS, CDR2 YYNGEE. Trimming removed 0 bases from V and 4 bases from J, with 8 bases in between. The CDR3 reads CASSVGATGNTIYF. CDR3 DNA sequence: TGTGCCAGCAGCGTAGGAGCAACCGGAAACACCATATATTTT. Filled out from reference TRBV9 and TRBJ1-3, the complete variable domain reads DSGVTQTPKHLITATGQRVTLRCSPRSGDLSVYWYQQSLDQGLQFLIQYYNGEERAKGNILERFSAQQFPDLHSELNLSSLELGDSALYFCASSVGATGNTIYFGEGSWLTVV.

This sequence joins TRBV18 and TRBJ1-2; no definite D call. Trimming took 0 bases from V and 1 from J, leaving 9 bases between them. The CDR3 consists of 15 residues. Germline V gives CDR1 KGHSH, CDR2 LQKENI. The CDR3 DNA reads TGTGCCAGCTCACCACCAAACAGCTTTAACTATGGCTACACCTTC. Protein product: CASSPPNSFNYGYTF.

The table lists this clone with a count of one. The V gene is TRBV9, the J gene TRBJ2-2; 10 nucleotides match TRBD2. Losses at the gene ends were 3 bases for V and 4 bases for J; bases not matched to a gene: 3. The CDR3 is 15 amino acids. Germline CDR1 SGDLS, CDR2 YYNGEE. CDR3 residues: CASSASGGVTGELFF. In DNA, the CDR3 is TGTGCCAGCAGCGCTAGCGGGGGTGTCACCGGGGAGCTGTTTTTT.

The chain joins TRBV7-8 to TRBJ2-3, with TRBD2 matching 8 bases. This CDR3 comprises 14 residues. With V trimmed by 6 bases and J by 4 bases, 6 bases remained unmatched. The V gene's germline CDR1 is SGHVS and CDR2 FQNEAQ. CDR3 protein: CASRRSGGADTQYF. The CDR3 nucleotides are TGTGCCAGCAGACGCAGCGGGGGTGCAGATACGCAGTATTTT.

CDR3: CAISLGTDYGYTF. The CDR3 region has the DNA TGTGCCATCAGTCTCGGGACAGACTATGGCTACACCTTC. V gene TRBV10-3 combines with J gene TRBJ1-2, with TRBD1 matching 7 bases. The trim removed 5 bases at V and 3 bases at J, leaving 3 bases unmatched. Germline values: CDR1 ENHRY, CDR2 SYGVKD. The length of the CDR3 is 13 residues.

This chain joins TRBV18 and TRBJ1-2, with D perhaps matching TRBD1 (6 bases). The V gene lost 2 bases and the J gene lost 7 bases, with 20 bases spanning the gap. Germline CDR1 reads KGHSH; CDR2 reads LQKENI. The CDR3 has 16 amino acids. CDR3 in amino acids: CASSPDAQGLLVGYTF. In nucleotides, the CDR3 is TGTGCCAGCTCACCAGATGCGCAGGGGCTTCTGGTTGGCTACACCTTC.

This clone was observed a few times. This chain joins TRBV11-3 and TRBJ2-1; D is possibly TRBD2 (7 bases). Germline lookup yields CDR1 SGHNT and CDR2 YENEEA. Between the trimmed V and J ends, which lost 2 bases and 9 bases, there was a span of 17 bases. This CDR3 is 15 amino acids long. The CDR3 is CASSLSPGGSGEQFF. DNA for the CDR3: TGTGCCAGCAGCTTAAGTCCGGGGGGCTCTGGTGAGCAGTTCTTC.

Details on this clone: Because it lacks the conserved phenylalanine or tryptophan at the end, this CDR3 is likely a read error. V gene TRBV7-2 combines with J gene TRBJ1-2, with TRBD1 matching 9 bases. Trimming removed 5 bases from V and 6 bases from J; junction bases left unmatched: 7. The CDR3 covers 14 residues. Germline CDR1 SGHTA, CDR2 FQGNSA. The CDR3 loop reads CASSATGGEDGYTL. DNA of the CDR3: TGTGCCAGCAGCGCTACAGGGGGCGAGGATGGCTACACCCTC.

This clone was detected a few times. The rearrangement links TRBV7-2 to TRBJ1-6; TRBD1 is a possible D gene (5 bases). This CDR3 spans 15 amino acids. Germline V CDR1 and CDR2: SGHTA, FQGNSA. V was cut by 1 base and J by 10 bases, with 14 bases left in between. CDR3 sequence reads: CASSLGGRAGSPLHF. CDR3 sequence (DNA): TGTGCCAGCAGCTTAGGTGGCAGGGCCGGGTCACCCCTCCACTTT.

The chain links TRBV5-1 to TRBJ2-3, with 8 positions matching TRBD2. The CDR3 has 12 amino acids. CDR1 SGHRS and CDR2 YFSETQ come from the germline V gene. V lost 4 bases, J lost 8 bases, and 3 bases stayed unmatched. The CDR3 DNA reads as TGCGCCAGCAGCCCCGGGAGGGGTACGCAGTATTTT. Translated: CASSPGRGTQYF.

The chain is built from TRBV30 and TRBJ2-7, with 7 bases fitting TRBD1. This CDR3 contains 15 residues. The V gene's germline CDR1 is GTSNPN and CDR2 SVGIG (reference sequence). The ends lost 2 bases at V and 1 base at J; junction bases unmatched: 8. CDR3 bases: TGTGCCTGGAGTTTTGGGGACAGTGGTTCCTACGAGCAGTACTTC. Its translation: CAWSFGDSGSYEQYF.

This clone was recorded a few times. The V and J genes are TRBV30 and TRBJ2-7; 10 bases agree with TRBD1. V was clipped by 3 bases and J by 7 bases; unmatched bases: 9. The CDR3 sequence is 14 residues long. Germline V gene data show CDR1 as GTSNPN and CDR2 as SVGIG (reference sequence). The CDR3 loop is CAWSIGQGVSEQYF. The CDR3, as DNA: TGTGCCTGGAGCATCGGACAGGGGGTGAGTGAGCAGTACTTC.

V usage is TRBV6-1 and J usage is TRBJ1-4; no clear D. The CDR3 sequence is 16 residues long. Trimming removed 4 bases from V and 0 bases from J, with 12 bases in between. Germline-derived CDR1 and CDR2 are MNHNS and SASEGT. Here the CDR3 DNA reads TGTGCCAGCAGTGCTTCCGTGAGGCCAACTAATGAAAAACTGTTTTTT. Translating gives CASSASVRPTNEKLFF.

The chain links TRBV7-3 to TRBJ2-1; the match to TRBD1 covers 8 bases. V lost 2 bases to trimming and J lost 0 bases; unmatched junction nucleotides: 0. This CDR3 comprises 15 residues. CDR1 is SGHTA, CDR2 FQGTGA, per germline. CDR3 sequence reads: CASSLDRGSYNEQFF. CDR3 coding DNA: TGTGCCAGCAGCTTAGACAGGGGCTCCTACAATGAGCAGTTCTTC.

This clone has only a few counts. The J gene is TRBJ2-1, the V gene TRBV10-3; 14 bases line up with TRBD2. This CDR3 has 15 residues. Germline values: CDR1 ENHRY, CDR2 SYGVKD. Losses at the gene ends were 5 bases for V and 5 bases for J; bases not matched to a gene: 2. Here the CDR3 DNA reads TGTGCCATCAGTCGGACTAGCGGGGGGAACAATGAGCAGTTCTTC. It encodes CAISRTSGGNNEQFF.

The CDR3 DNA reads as TGCGCCAGCAGCGCAAACCGGGACAGGGGTGAGACCCAGTACTTC. Translated: CASSANRDRGETQYF. The V gene is TRBV4-1, the J gene TRBJ2-5, with TRBD1 matching 10 bases. J was trimmed by 5 bases and V by 5 bases; bases with no gene match: 8. Germline V gene sequence: CDR1 MGHRA, CDR2 YSYEKL. This CDR3 has 15 amino acids.

This rearrangement joins TRBV7-2 to TRBJ2-5; 8 bases align to TRBD1. This CDR3 region has 14 residues. Germline V gene lookup returns CDR1 SGHTA and CDR2 FQGNSA. V trimming: 5 bases; J trimming: 5 bases; junction bases outside the gene matches: 7. CDR3 DNA: TGTGCCAGCAGCACCGGACAGGGAGGTGAGACCCAGTACTTC. It codes for CASSTGQGGETQYF.

The chain employs TRBV5-1 and TRBJ2-1; 10 bases are shared with TRBD2. CDR3 size: 17 residues. Germline loops: CDR1 SGHRS, CDR2 YFSETQ. Trimming cost V 4 bases and J 2 bases; bases outside gene matches: 9. The CDR3, as DNA: TGCGCCAGCAGCCCGGCTAGCGGGGGTGGAACCTACAATGAGCAGTTCTTC. This encodes CASSPASGGGTYNEQFF.

This clone was counted a few times. The chain has TRBV10-3 and TRBJ2-2, with 9 bases aligning to TRBD2. Germline loops: CDR1 ENHRY, CDR2 SYGVKD. The CDR3 extends over 15 amino acids. After removal of 4 bases from V and 7 bases from J, the junction contained 7 bases not matched to a gene. The CDR3 here is CAISVGGGAGGELFF. The DNA for the CDR3 is TGTGCCATCAGTGTTGGCGGGGGGGCCGGCGGGGAGCTGTTTTTT.

For the CDR3, the DNA is TGTGCCAGCAGCCGACAGGGATCAGAGACCCAGTACTTC. This sequence encodes CASSRQGSETQYF. The rearrangement links TRBV4-2 to TRBJ2-5, with 7 bases fitting TRBD1. After removal of 4 bases from V and 4 bases from J, the junction contained 3 bases not matched to a gene. This CDR3 contains 13 residues. Germline V gene lookup returns CDR1 LGHNA and CDR2 YNFKEQ.

The V call is TRBV28, the J call TRBJ1-4, with 8 positions matching TRBD1. The V gene end was trimmed by 5 bases and the J gene end by 6 bases; junction bases not matched to a gene: 11. This CDR3 has 16 amino acids. CDR1 MDHEN and CDR2 SYDVKM come from the germline V gene. The CDR3 sequence: CASSTRTGQNDEKLFF. The CDR3 nucleotides read TGTGCCAGCAGTACTCGGACAGGGCAAAACGATGAAAAACTGTTTTTT.

This sequence joins TRBV4-3 and TRBJ2-7; 9 bases fit TRBD2. This CDR3 has 16 amino acids. Germline loops: CDR1 LGHNA, CDR2 YSLEER. V shed 0 bases, J shed 4 bases, and the junction held 7 bases outside the gene matches. The CDR3 DNA sequence: TGCGCCAGCAGCCAAGATTTGGGCGGGGGGGCTTACGAGCAGTACTTC. This translates into CASSQDLGGGAYEQYF.

In its sample, this clone was seen once. The rearrangement links TRBV18 to TRBJ1-1, with D uncertain. Germline V gene lookup returns CDR1 KGHSH and CDR2 LQKENI. The CDR3 is made up of 13 amino acids. V was cut by 3 bases and J by 6 bases, with 11 bases left in between. Here the CDR3 reads CASSPEIRSEAFF. The CDR3 DNA sequence: TGTGCCAGCTCACCGGAGATACGATCTGAAGCTTTCTTT.

The chain employs TRBV7-2 and TRBJ2-2; 8 bases are a match to TRBD2. The V and J ends lost 2 bases and 0 bases, in that order; junction bases with no gene match: 5. Germline V lookup: CDR1 SGHTA, CDR2 FQGNSA. The CDR3 consists of 17 residues. As DNA, the CDR3 is TGTGCCAGCAGCTTATTAGGAGCGGGGGCGAACACCGGGGAGCTGTTTTTT. Translating it yields CASSLLGAGANTGELFF.

This chain uses TRBV7-9 with TRBJ2-7; TRBD1 matches at 7 bases. The V gene's germline CDR1 is SEHNR and CDR2 FQNEAQ (reference sequence). This CDR3 spans 15 amino acids. V was pared by 1 base and J by 1 base, with 4 bases of the junction left unmatched. The CDR3 sequence is CASSLDRGLSYEQYF. In DNA, the CDR3 is TGTGCCAGCAGCTTAGATAGGGGGCTATCCTACGAGCAGTACTTC.

The chain has TRBV4-1 and TRBJ1-2; D perhaps matches TRBD1 (5 bases). CDR3 size: 18 residues. The V end was cut by 4 bases, the J end by 5 bases, with 26 bases between. CDR1 is MGHRA, CDR2 YSYEKL, per germline. CDR3 sequence: CASSLQVGGEGGGYGYTF. The CDR3 coding sequence is TGCGCCAGCAGCCTTCAGGTGGGGGGGGAGGGTGGAGGGTATGGCTACACCTTC.

This chain joins TRBV4-1 and TRBJ1-1, with D maybe TRBD1 (6 bases). The CDR3 is 14 residues long. The ends were cut back, 4 bases at V and 1 base at J, with 10 bases in the middle. Germline CDR1 and CDR2: MGHRA and YSYEKL. The CDR3, as DNA: TGCGCCAGCAGCCGAGCGGGACAGAACACTGAAGCTTTCTTT. Translation: CASSRAGQNTEAFF.

The chain joins TRBV14 to TRBJ2-5; tentative D call: TRBD1 (6 bases). Trimming removed 0 bases from V and 6 bases from J, with 8 bases in between. This CDR3 is 13 amino acids long. From germline, CDR1 is SGHDN and CDR2 FVKESK. The CDR3 loop reads CASSQDRGKTQYF. CDR3 nucleotide sequence: TGTGCCAGCAGCCAAGACAGGGGAAAGACCCAGTACTTC. Variable domain in full (rest from reference TRBV14 and TRBJ2-5): EAGVTQFPSHSVIEKGQTVTLRCDPISGHDNLYWYRRVMGKEIKFLLHFVKESKQDESGMPNNRFLAERTGGTYSTLKVQPAELEDSGVYFCASSQDRGKTQYFGPGTRLLVL.

This clone appeared once. The chain joins TRBV7-2 to TRBJ2-2, with TRBD1 as a possible D gene (6 bases). Trimming took off 2 bases at V and 4 bases at J, with 11 bases between the two ends. CDR3 size: 15 residues. Germline-derived CDR1 and CDR2 are SGHTA and FQGNSA. In nucleotides, the CDR3 is TGTGCCAGCAGCTTATACAGGGTGGGCACCGGGGAGCTGTTTTTT. Translating gives CASSLYRVGTGELFF.